This TCR beta chain is drawn from a study of T cell repertoires in cytomegalovirus infection. Overall study: Indications came from public TCR beta signatures; they pointed to CMV infection and to a matching HLA type. Study outcomes and limitations: Within the response measured ex vivo, HLA-C-restricted CMV-specific TCR beta clonotypes were dominant. The study identified carriers of CMV plus the relevant HLA from cumulative public TCR beta family frequency.

This clonotype appeared many times. The antigen is undetermined. One entry per CDR3 protein, called by TCRdb with MiXCR from the reads. This sample yields over 100,000 distinct CDR3 sequences, of which 16% are seen a single time; about 8.8% belongs to the top ten. The length of the CDR3 is 15 residues. Per the germline V gene, CDR1 is SGHAT and CDR2 is FQNNGV. The trim removed 10 bases at V and 3 bases at J, leaving 11 bases unmatched. The chain is built from TRBV11-2 and TRBJ2-7; the match to TRBD2 covers 11 bases. Sequences were obtained from PBMCs. The origin of this receptor is a human donor in good health (CMV status not recorded). Some clones in this sample may be carry-over from other donors' samples. The CDR3 sequence is CATALAGGLDYEQYF. The CDR3 DNA sequence: TGTGCCACCGCGCTAGCGGGGGGACTTGACTACGAGCAGTACTTC.